The rows below give T cell receptor beta chains drawn from one sample of a study of T cells after yellow fever vaccination. TCRdb itself ran the 5' RACE reads through MiXCR, one entry per CDR3 protein. The sample lists a few hundred thousand distinct CDR3 sequences, approximately 4.2% seen once, with 24% in the top ten. The starting material was PBMCs, obtained 5 days after the yellow fever booster vaccination. Source of these receptors: a man in his late teens or twenties who received the YFV17D yellow fever vaccine. Both conserved end residues are trimmed from each CDR3. Each record gives: D gene, V gene, clone size, J gene, CDR3 protein. D genes are given only for firm matches. Clone sizes are given selectively: once, few, many, or a class where the clone is expanded.

.	TRBV20-1	few	TRBJ1-4	SAPKYGKLF
.	TRBV19	many	TRBJ2-5	ASSRTGAAGETQY
TRBD2	TRBV6-5	few	TRBJ2-7	ASSLLARAEEQY
.	TRBV6-6	.	TRBJ1-3	ASSYGESGGRNTIY
.	TRBV18	.	TRBJ1-2	ASSPGVARVYGYT
TRBD1	TRBV9	few	TRBJ2-1	ASSDGTGEGNEQF
.	TRBV6-5	.	TRBJ1-4	ASRTGRGKLF
.	TRBV6-5	.	TRBJ1-4	ASSYGGGLGEKLF
TRBD1	TRBV7-9	.	TRBJ1-2	ASSLNYRGNYGYT
TRBD1	TRBV20-1	.	TRBJ1-6	SARETGAVYNSPLH
.	TRBV5-1	.	TRBJ2-5	ASSALTGTSETQY
TRBD1	TRBV6-1	few	TRBJ2-2	ASSENPGGTGELF
TRBD1	TRBV18	many	TRBJ1-2	ASSRQSGQGRDGYT
TRBD1	TRBV4-3	few	TRBJ2-6	ASSQVLPGQGAFGANVLT
.	TRBV18	many	TRBJ2-3	ASSPPTDTQY
.	TRBV7-9	many	TRBJ2-7	ASSPLGLRGGFEQY
.	TRBV10-3	.	TRBJ1-5	AISESGGDQPQH
.	TRBV9	many	TRBJ2-5	ASSRTTQETQY
TRBD2	TRBV29-1	.	TRBJ2-7	SVRTSGGPSYEQY
.	TRBV5-6	many	TRBJ1-4	ASSMRGGGVEKLF
.	TRBV7-3	few	TRBJ2-1	ASSAGLRREQF
.	TRBV10-3	.	TRBJ2-2	AISEPKDGELF
.	TRBV7-9	few	TRBJ2-3	ASTSRAGSTTDTQY
.	TRBV5-1	few	TRBJ1-2	ASSLEGLIYGYT
.	TRBV3-1	few	TRBJ1-5	ASSGNSNQPQH
TRBD2	TRBV5-1	many	TRBJ2-3	ASTGLAGTDTQY
.	TRBV5-1	many	TRBJ2-7	ASSPGPQPDEQY
TRBD2	TRBV6-1	.	TRBJ2-1	ASSSSGVNEQF